This T cell receptor beta chain was found in a study of yellow fever vaccine responses in identical twins. Overall study findings and caveats: Twin vaccine T cell responses reportedly seemed partly convergent, partly personalized.

Worth noting for this clonotype: What it recognizes is unknown.

TCRdb reprocessed the RT-PCR reads via MiXCR and lists one record per CDR3 protein. In the table there are 10,000 or so distinct CDR3 sequences, less than 90% of which are singletons. This sequence was found in a woman under 30 who received the yellow fever vaccine. The sequences come from T cells from blood (PBMCs), unsorted or a sorted subset (not recorded which), collected before or after yellow fever vaccination (not recorded which).

CDR3 nucleotide sequence: TGTGCCAGCAGCCTCGTAAGACGTAGCTATGGCTACACCTTC. It translates to CASSLVRRSYGYTF. The V and J genes are TRBV4-2 and TRBJ1-2; D gene uncertain. With 4 bases removed from V and 4 bases from J, the gap between germline ends came to 13 bases. The CDR3 spans 14 residues. Per germline, CDR1 LGHNA and CDR2 YNFKEQ.